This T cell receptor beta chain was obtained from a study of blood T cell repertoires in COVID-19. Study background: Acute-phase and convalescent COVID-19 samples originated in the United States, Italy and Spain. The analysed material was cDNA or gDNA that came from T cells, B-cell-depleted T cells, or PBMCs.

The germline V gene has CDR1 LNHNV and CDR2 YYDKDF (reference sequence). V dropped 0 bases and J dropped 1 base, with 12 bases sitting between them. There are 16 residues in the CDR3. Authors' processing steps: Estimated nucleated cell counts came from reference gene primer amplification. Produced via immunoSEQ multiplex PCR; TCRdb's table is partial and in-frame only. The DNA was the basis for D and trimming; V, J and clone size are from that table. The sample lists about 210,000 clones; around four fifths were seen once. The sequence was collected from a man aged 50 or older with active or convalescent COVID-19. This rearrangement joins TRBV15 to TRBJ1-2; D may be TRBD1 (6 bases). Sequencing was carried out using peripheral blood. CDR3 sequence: CATSRERGHLNYGYTF. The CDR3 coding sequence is TGTGCCACCAGCAGAGAGAGGGGACACCTTAACTATGGCTACACCTTC.